Shown below are 28 T cell receptor beta chains from a single sample sequenced in a study of blood T cell repertoires in COVID-19. Using immunoSEQ multiplex PCR, the repertoire was profiled, and TCRdb retains in-frame clones only, with some absent. This sample has 120,000 or so clones, with 88% found just once. The sequencing sample was made of peripheral blood. Source of these receptors: a human donor in a cohort sampled during active COVID-19.

CDR3 DNA sequence: TGCGCCAGCAGCTTTTCCGGGGACAGGCAAGAGACCCAGTACTTC. The encoded protein is CASSFSGDRQETQYF. The chain uses TRBV5-1 and TRBJ2-5, with 8 nucleotides matching TRBD1. The CDR3 covers 15 residues. Trimming cost V 2 bases and J 2 bases; bases outside gene matches: 5. CDR1 is SGHRS and CDR2 is YFSETQ in the germline V gene.

The rearrangement joins TRBV2 to TRBJ1-5; the D gene is possibly TRBD1 (6 bases). This CDR3 spans 14 amino acids. In germline, CDR1 is SNHLY, CDR2 FYNNEI. V shed 7 bases and J shed 6 bases, with 16 bases lying between them. The CDR3 DNA follows: TGTGCCAGCATGGACAGCCTATCTAGTCAGCCCCAGCATTTT. Translating gives CASMDSLSSQPQHF.

This chain uses TRBV7-9 with TRBJ1-4; D is possibly TRBD1 (6 bases). The V and J ends lost 5 bases and 0 bases respectively, with 10 bases between them. There are 15 residues in the CDR3. In germline, CDR1 is SEHNR, CDR2 FQNEAQ (reference sequence). CDR3 residues: CASSVGGPTNEKLFF. In DNA form, the CDR3 reads TGTGCCAGCAGCGTCGGGGGGCCAACTAATGAAAAACTGTTTTTT. The variable domain in full, with the rest retrieved from reference TRBV7-9 and TRBJ1-4, is DTGVSQNPRHKITKRGQNVTFRCDPISEHNRLYWYRQTLGQGPEFLTYFQNEAQLEKSRLLSDRFSAERPKGSFSTLEIQRTEQGDSAMYLCASSVGGPTNEKLFFGSGTQLSVL.

The V call is TRBV3-1 (or the pseudogene TRBV3-2), the J call TRBJ1-2; no clear D. This CDR3 is 14 amino acids long. Germline V lookup: CDR1 LGHDT, CDR2 YNNKEL (reference sequence). The germline V and J ends were trimmed by 0 bases and 7 bases, with 12 bases remaining between them. The CDR3, as DNA: TGTGCCAGCAGCCAAGAAATAACAGTGTCTGGCTACACCTTC. Amino acid sequence: CASSQEITVSGYTF.

The V call is TRBV5-5, the J call TRBJ2-7, with D possibly TRBD1 on 5 matching bases. Germline V lookup: CDR1 SGHKS, CDR2 YYEKEE (reference sequence). The CDR3 has 16 residues. V lost 2 bases and J lost 3, with 18 bases in between. The CDR3 region is CASSLTPAQTDYEQYF. CDR3 nucleotides: TGTGCCAGCAGCTTAACTCCCGCCCAGACAGACTACGAGCAGTACTTC.

The J gene is TRBJ1-5, the V gene TRBV6-2 or TRBV6-3; no firm D call. The germline V gene has CDR1 MNHEY and CDR2 SVGEGT. This CDR3 has 14 amino acids. V was pared by 5 bases and J by 0 bases, with 8 bases between. The CDR3 DNA is TGTGCCAGCAGTCAAACTTATAGCAATCAGCCCCAGCATTTT. Translated: CASSQTYSNQPQHF.

This clone was counted a few times. V gene TRBV21-1 combines with J gene TRBJ2-7; the table gives TRBD2 as D, unverified against the DNA. TRBV21-1 is reported as a pseudogene. This CDR3 has 15 amino acids. CDR3 region: CASSGRPTWGYEQYF. The CDR3 DNA is TGTGCCAGCAGCGGGAGACCGACATGGGGCTACGAGCAGTACTTC.

The V gene is TRBV7-9, the J gene TRBJ1-1, with D unresolved. The CDR3 runs to 14 residues. Trimming left V 1 base short and J 6 bases short, with 12 bases between. Germline values: CDR1 SEHNR, CDR2 FQNEAQ (reference sequence). CDR3 amino acids: CASSLGLSSPEAFF. As DNA, the CDR3 is TGTGCCAGCAGCTTAGGTCTTTCTTCTCCTGAAGCTTTCTTT.

The chain employs TRBV3-1 (or the pseudogene TRBV3-2) and TRBJ1-6, with D unresolved. Trimming removed 0 bases from V and 7 bases from J, with 13 bases in between. The germline V gene encodes CDR1 LGHDT and CDR2 YNNKEL (reference sequence). CDR3 length equals 16 residues. The CDR3 protein is CASSQDRRERNSPLHF. In DNA form, the CDR3 reads TGTGCCAGCAGCCAAGATCGCCGGGAGAGAAATTCACCCCTCCACTTT.

The rearrangement uses TRBV5-4 and TRBJ2-7; TRBD2 matches at 7 bases. V lost 4 bases and J lost 2; bases outside the gene matches: 6. The CDR3 length is 14 residues. Germline values: CDR1 SGHNT, CDR2 YYREEE (reference sequence). CDR3 loop: CASSGGGPPYEQYF. Written as DNA, the CDR3 is TGTGCCAGCAGCGGGGGGGGACCCCCCTACGAGCAGTACTTC.

This clone is a singleton in its sample. This chain links TRBV15 with TRBJ2-7, with TRBD2 matching over 11 bases. CDR1 and CDR2 (germline): LNHNV, YYDKDF (reference sequence). The CDR3 loop spans 16 amino acids. V lost 1 base, J lost 6 bases, and 8 bases stayed unmatched. CDR3 in amino acids: CATSRGATSGVSEQYF. CDR3 DNA sequence: TGTGCCACCAGCAGAGGGGCGACTAGCGGGGTAAGCGAGCAGTACTTC.

This clone was seen a handful of times. V usage is TRBV7-9 and J usage is TRBJ1-2, with 10 positions matching TRBD1. CDR1 is SEHNR, CDR2 FQNEAQ, per germline (reference sequence). V shed 3 bases and J 4 bases; nucleotides not matched to a gene: 5. The CDR3 spans 15 residues. The CDR3 nucleotides read TGTGCCAGCAGCTTGACGACAGGGGGCGGCTATGGCTACACCTTC. Protein: CASSLTTGGGYGYTF.

The chain is built from TRBV5-1 and TRBJ2-1; TRBD2 agrees at 10 bases. CDR3 size: 18 residues. J was trimmed by 2 bases and V by 2 bases; bases with no gene match: 10. The germline V gene has CDR1 SGHRS and CDR2 YFSETQ. CDR3 loop: CASSLAGGPLAAYNEQFF. The CDR3 bases are TGCGCCAGCAGCTTAGCGGGGGGGCCACTCGCCGCCTACAATGAGCAGTTCTTC.

The CDR3, as DNA: TGCGCCAGCTACGGGGGGCGACCAGATACGCAGTATTTT. This sequence encodes CASYGGRPDTQYF. The chain couples TRBV4-1 to TRBJ2-3, with D possibly matching TRBD2 (7 bases). CDR3 length: 13 residues. CDR1 is MGHRA, CDR2 YSYEKL, per germline. The germline V and J ends were trimmed by 8 bases and 4 bases, with 13 bases remaining between them.

The chain uses TRBV5-1 and TRBJ1-2, with D tentatively TRBD1 (6 bases). Germline assignment: CDR1 SGHRS and CDR2 YFSETQ. The ends were cut back, 2 bases at V and 5 bases at J, with 13 bases in the middle. The CDR3 length is 14 residues. The CDR3 nucleotides read TGCGCCAGCAGCTTCGAACAGGGCTCGTATGGCTACACCTTC. Translated, it gives CASSFEQGSYGYTF.

The rearrangement uses TRBV28 and TRBJ1-1, with 7 bases identical to TRBD1. Trimming at V came to 6 bases and at J to 4 bases, leaving 5 bases not matched to a gene. The CDR3 is made up of 13 amino acids. From germline, CDR1 is MDHEN and CDR2 SYDVKM. CDR3 sequence (DNA): TGTGCCAGCAGATGGCAGGGGGGCACTGAAGCTTTCTTT. Translation: CASRWQGGTEAFF.

This chain links TRBV27 with TRBJ1-2, with D perhaps TRBD1 (6 bases). The V end was cut by 6 bases, the J end by 2 bases, with 19 bases between. In germline, CDR1 is MNHEY, CDR2 SMNVEV (reference sequence). This CDR3 contains 16 residues. The CDR3 region has the DNA TGTGCCAGCAGAGTTACGGGGGGCGCCTTGAACTATGGCTACACCTTC. This codes for CASRVTGGALNYGYTF.

The J gene is TRBJ2-1, the V gene TRBV5-6; a weak D match, TRBD1 (8 bases). There are 14 residues in the CDR3. V lost 4 bases to trimming and J lost 4 bases, with 12 bases between them. The V gene's germline CDR1 is SGHDT and CDR2 YYEEEE. CDR3 sequence (DNA): TGTGCCAGCAGCACAGGGGGGGCTTACAATGAGCAGTTCTTC. Its protein is CASSTGGAYNEQFF.

The CDR3 loop is CASSLNGYQETQYF. The CDR3 DNA follows: TGCGCCAGCAGCCTCAACGGGTACCAAGAGACCCAGTACTTC. The genes are TRBV4-1 and TRBJ2-5; D call uncertain. The CDR3 is 14 amino acids. The ends were cut back, 4 bases at V and 0 bases at J, with 9 bases in the middle. CDR1 is MGHRA and CDR2 is YSYEKL in the germline V gene.

The J gene is TRBJ2-2, the V gene TRBV5-1; possible D gene TRBD1, 6 bases. Trimming cost V 4 bases and J 1 base, with 11 bases left between them. The CDR3 covers 15 residues. Germline-derived CDR1 and CDR2 are SGHRS and YFSETQ. The CDR3 here is CASSDRDMNTGELFF. The CDR3, as DNA: TGCGCCAGCAGCGACCGGGACATGAACACCGGGGAGCTGTTTTTT. Full variable domain (missing parts from reference TRBV5-1 and TRBJ2-2): KAGVTQTPRYLIKTRGQQVTLSCSPISGHRSVSWYQQTPGQGLQFLFEYFSETQRNKGNFPGRFSGRQFSNSRSEMNVSTLELGDSALYLCASSDRDMNTGELFFGEGSRLTVL.

The chain has TRBV5-5 and TRBJ2-7; TRBD2 agrees at 10 bases. CDR1 and CDR2 from the germline V gene are SGHKS and YYEKEE (reference sequence). The CDR3 length is 14 residues. V lost 2 bases to trimming and J lost 6 bases; unmatched junction nucleotides: 5. This chain's CDR3 is CASSFPGLAIEQYF. The CDR3 DNA is TGTGCCAGCAGCTTTCCGGGACTAGCGATCGAGCAGTACTTC.

The rearrangement joins TRBV6-5 to TRBJ2-7; 11 bases are shared with TRBD2. Germline V CDR1 and CDR2: MNHEY, SVGAGI. This CDR3 is 16 amino acids long. J lost 5 bases, V lost 0 bases, and 6 bases had no gene match. CDR3 in amino acids: CASSYSSSGGKHEQYF. As DNA, the CDR3 is TGTGCCAGCAGTTACTCTTCTAGCGGGGGGAAACACGAGCAGTACTTC.

The chain couples TRBV5-6 to TRBJ2-7; tentative D call: TRBD1 (5 bases). The germline V gene has CDR1 SGHDT and CDR2 YYEEEE. Trimming took off 0 bases at V and 3 bases at J, with 22 bases between the two ends. This CDR3 is 18 amino acids long. CDR3 in amino acids: CASSLAGQGVLTIYEQYF. Here the CDR3 DNA reads TGTGCCAGCAGCTTGGCCGGCCAAGGGGTGCTGACAATCTACGAGCAGTACTTC.

This clone is a singleton in its sample. V is TRBV30 and J is TRBJ2-7; 7 bases are a match to TRBD1. This CDR3 is built from 14 residues. The V gene's germline CDR1 is GTSNPN and CDR2 SVGIG (reference sequence). V gave up 1 base and J gave up 4 bases; unmatched junction bases: 7. The CDR3 nucleotides read TGTGCCTGGAGTGATCCGGGACAGATTTACGAGCAGTACTTC. It translates to CAWSDPGQIYEQYF.

The V gene is TRBV6-5, the J gene TRBJ1-2; D call uncertain. The CDR3 has 15 amino acids. In germline, CDR1 is MNHEY, CDR2 SVGAGI. The V gene lost 8 bases and the J gene lost 0 bases, with 16 bases spanning the gap. The CDR3 nucleotides are TGTGCCAGCCTAACACCCGGGGTAGCTAACTATGGCTACACCTTC. Its protein is CASLTPGVANYGYTF.

The V and J genes are TRBV24-1 and TRBJ1-5; no clear D gene. With 0 bases removed from V and 2 bases from J, the gap between germline ends came to 7 bases. From germline, CDR1 is KGHDR and CDR2 SFDVKD. The CDR3 runs to 15 residues. CDR3 coding DNA: TGTGCCACCAGTGATTTGCCCGAGCGCAATCAGCCCCAGCATTTT. Translated, it gives CATSDLPERNQPQHF.

The CDR3 bases are TGTGCCAGCAGCCTACAGGGTAACTCTGGAAACACCATATATTTT. It is translated as CASSLQGNSGNTIYF. This chain uses TRBV5-6 with TRBJ1-3; tentatively, D is TRBD1 (6 bases). CDR1 SGHDT and CDR2 YYEEEE come from the germline V gene. V lost 4 bases and J lost 0, with 11 bases in between. The CDR3 runs to 15 residues. Supplemented by reference TRBV5-6 and TRBJ1-3, the full variable domain reads DAGVTQSPTHLIKTRGQQVTLRCSPKSGHDTVSWYQQALGQGPQFIFQYYEEEERQRGNFPDRFSGHQFPNYSSELNVNALLLGDSALYLCASSLQGNSGNTIYFGEGSWLTVV.

The chain combines TRBV10-3 with TRBJ2-7, with 10 nucleotides matching TRBD2. The V gene end was trimmed by 5 bases and the J gene end by 2 bases; junction bases not matched to a gene: 3. The germline CDR1 and CDR2 sequences are ENHRY and SYGVKD. The CDR3 is made up of 14 amino acids. Written as DNA, the CDR3 is TGTGCCATCAGTACCCTAGCGGGAGCCTACGAGCAGTACTTC. Translated: CAISTLAGAYEQYF.